This T cell receptor beta chain was identified during a study of blood T cell repertoires in COVID-19. Across the whole study: The United States, Italy and Spain were the sources of the acute and convalescent COVID-19 samples. Sample material is recorded as cDNA or gDNA derived from T cells, B-cell-depleted T cells, or PBMCs.

The length of the CDR3 is 14 residues. Germline values: CDR1 SNHLY, CDR2 FYNNEI. Between the trimmed V and J ends, which lost 8 bases and 0 bases, there was a span of 12 bases. Original processing methods: Reference gene primer amplification yielded estimated nucleated cell counts. Assay used: immunoSEQ multiplex PCR; TCRdb lists only in-frame clones, some missing. The V and J calls and the clone size are those of that table, but D and trimming were determined from the DNA. The table shows some 300,000 clones, with around 90% occurring only once. The specimen was peripheral blood. The receptor's source is a man between 65 and 80 years old with acute or convalescent COVID-19. This chain joins TRBV2 and TRBJ2-3; D remains ambiguous. The CDR3 sequence: CASLMAPSTDTQYF. The CDR3 nucleotides read TGTGCCAGCCTTATGGCTCCTAGCACAGATACGCAGTATTTT.